Below, 29 T cell receptor beta chains from the same sample are listed, as sequenced in a study of T cell responses to AZD1222 COVID-19 vaccine. Libraries were prepared by immunoSEQ multiplex PCR; TCRdb keeps only in-frame clonotypes and omits some of them. The table has 100,000 to 140,000 clones, roughly 89% seen once. The material was peripheral blood, obtained on day 0 of AZD1222 vaccination. The receptor set was obtained from an adult in good health.

V usage is TRBV5-8 and J usage is TRBJ1-5; possibly TRBD1 for D (6 bases). Germline loops: CDR1 SGHTS, CDR2 YDEGEE. V was pared by 3 bases and J by 4 bases, with 8 bases between. The CDR3 is made up of 13 amino acids. CDR3 coding DNA: TGTGCCAGCAGCTCTAGGGGGAATCAGCCCCAGCATTTT. This gives the protein CASSSRGNQPQHF.

The chain combines TRBV19 with TRBJ1-5, with a tentative D call TRBD1 (5 bases). Germline V gene lookup returns CDR1 LNHDA and CDR2 SQIVND (reference sequence). V was pared by 3 bases and J by 1 base, with 7 bases between. This CDR3 spans 14 amino acids. For the CDR3, the DNA is TGTGCCAGTAGTATCGGGACGAGCAATCAGCCCCAGCATTTT. This gives the protein CASSIGTSNQPQHF.

This clone came up once. J is TRBJ2-7 and V is TRBV30, with 8 bases matching TRBD1. The CDR3 is 12 residues long. The ends lost 8 bases at V and 6 bases at J; junction bases unmatched: 9. The V gene's germline CDR1 is GTSNPN and CDR2 SVGIG (reference sequence). DNA of the CDR3: TGTGCCCGTGGACAGGGCAATCGCGAGCAGTACTTC. Its protein product is CARGQGNREQYF. Filled out from reference TRBV30 and TRBJ2-7, the complete variable domain reads SQTIHQWPATLVQPVGSPLSLECTVEGTSNPNLYWYRQAAGRGLQLLFYSVGIGQISSEVPQNLSASRPQDRQFILSSKKLLLSDSGFYLCARGQGNREQYFGPGTRLTVT.

This rearrangement joins TRBV5-8 to TRBJ1-3; weak D call: TRBD1 (6 bases). The CDR3 has 17 residues. Looked up from germline, CDR1 is SGHTS and CDR2 is YDEGEE. Trimming cost V 0 bases and J 3 bases, with 16 bases left between them. The chain's CDR3 is CASSLALSGAGGNTIYF. The CDR3, as DNA: TGTGCCAGCAGCTTGGCCCTCTCGGGGGCAGGTGGAAACACCATATATTTT.

This chain connects TRBV5-6 to TRBJ1-4, with unresolved D. CDR3 size: 15 residues. Trimming shortened V by 2 bases and J by 0 bases, and 8 bases separated the two germline ends. The germline gives CDR1 SGHDT, CDR2 YYEEEE. For the CDR3, the DNA is TGTGCCAGCAGCTTCCCGGGCGCAACTAATGAAAAACTGTTTTTT. Its translation: CASSFPGATNEKLFF.

This clone was detected many times. This chain uses TRBV7-7 with TRBJ2-2, with unresolved D. Germline CDR1 is SSHAT and CDR2 is FNYEAQ (reference sequence). Trimming took 1 base from V and 7 from J, leaving 10 bases between them. The CDR3 is 14 residues long. The CDR3 coding sequence is TGTGCCAGCAGCTTAGATGCCTTGGTCGGGGAGCTGTTTTTT. It specifies CASSLDALVGELFF.

This chain links TRBV30 with TRBJ1-4, with D perhaps TRBD1 (6 bases). Germline assignment: CDR1 GTSNPN and CDR2 SVGIG (reference sequence). The CDR3 sequence is 15 residues long. Deletions cut 5 bases from V and 5 bases from J, with 18 bases between. The CDR3 protein is CAWGRGGGLNEKLFF. The CDR3 DNA is TGTGCCTGGGGCCGGGGCGGGGGGCTAAATGAAAAACTGTTTTTT.

A word on this clone: At one end the junction does not follow the germline gene, possibly because of a read error. The rearrangement links TRBV19 to TRBJ1-5; TRBD1 might be the D (6 bases). The CDR3 has 16 residues. The germline CDR1 and CDR2 sequences are LNHDA and SQIVND (reference sequence). The chain's CDR3 is CATGYGQFRGNRPQHF. CDR3 bases: TGTGCCACAGGTTATGGACAGTTCAGAGGGAATCGGCCCCAGCATTTT.

In this sample, this clone turned up a few times. The chain combines TRBV6-5 with TRBJ1-3; TRBD1 aligns across 7 bases. This CDR3 comprises 14 residues. Per germline, CDR1 MNHEY and CDR2 SVGAGI. V lost 5 bases to trimming and J lost 6 bases; unmatched junction nucleotides: 7. The CDR3 DNA follows: TGTGCCAGCAGTCCCAACGACAGGGAAAACACCATATATTTT. Residues: CASSPNDRENTIYF.

The chain combines TRBV4-3 with TRBJ2-7; D is possibly TRBD1 (5 bases). This CDR3 contains 13 residues. Trimming removed 1 base at V and 7 bases at J, with 11 bases between. Germline lookup yields CDR1 LGHNA and CDR2 YSLEER. The DNA for the CDR3 is TGCGCCAGCAGCCAAGTGTCAGGGTGGGAGCAGTACTTC. Protein sequence: CASSQVSGWEQYF.

The chain couples TRBV4-3 to TRBJ1-1; D not certain. Germline V gene sequence: CDR1 LGHNA, CDR2 YSLEER. The length of the CDR3 is 15 residues. Trimming removed 1 base from V and 5 bases from J, with 14 bases in between. CDR3 loop: CASSQVSLWETEAFF. The CDR3 DNA reads as TGCGCCAGCAGCCAAGTCAGCCTCTGGGAGACTGAAGCTTTCTTT.

This clone appeared a single time. This chain links TRBV5-6 with TRBJ2-1; D call uncertain. Trimming cost V 0 bases and J 5 bases, with 12 bases left between them. CDR1 and CDR2 (germline): SGHDT, YYEEEE. This CDR3 has 15 residues. CDR3 bases: TGTGCCAGCAGCTTGGGCCCATCCTCAAACAATGAGCAGTTCTTC. Translating it yields CASSLGPSSNNEQFF.

The count of this clone is one. The rearrangement links TRBV4-1 to TRBJ1-6; D uncertain. V shed 8 bases and J shed 6 bases, with 2 bases lying between them. CDR1 and CDR2 (germline): MGHRA, YSYEKL. CDR3 size: 10 residues. As DNA, the CDR3 is TGCGCCAGCGGTAATTCACCCCTCCACTTT. Translated: CASGNSPLHF.

This chain links TRBV6-5 with TRBJ2-3; D not resolved. This CDR3 comprises 13 residues. Germline V gene data show CDR1 as MNHEY and CDR2 as SVGAGI. V dropped 6 bases and J dropped 4 bases, with 11 bases sitting between them. The CDR3, as DNA: TGTGCCAGCAGAACCCCGGGTGCAGATACGCAGTATTTT. Amino acids: CASRTPGADTQYF.

This clone is a singleton in its sample. The genes are TRBV15 and TRBJ2-1; 8 bases agree with TRBD2. The CDR3 has 17 amino acids. With 8 bases clipped from V and 0 bases from J, the junction kept 12 bases outside the gene matches. Germline-derived CDR1 and CDR2 are LNHNV and YYDKDF (reference sequence). CDR3 sequence (DNA): TGTGCCACCGCAAGGAGGCGGGGGGCTTCCTCCTACAATGAGCAGTTCTTC. Protein product: CATARRRGASSYNEQFF.

The chain is built from TRBV4-3 and TRBJ2-6, with 8 bases that match TRBD1. The germline V gene has CDR1 LGHNA and CDR2 YSLEER. The junction had 17 bases not matched to a gene; V was cut back by 4 bases and J by 0 bases. This CDR3 is 21 amino acids long. This CDR3 reads CASSPRGRSGVPSSGANVLTF. The CDR3 DNA reads TGCGCCAGCAGCCCCAGGGGGCGATCCGGGGTACCTAGCTCTGGGGCCAACGTCCTGACTTTC.

The chain recombines TRBV7-2 with TRBJ2-1; perhaps D is TRBD1 or TRBD2 (6 bases each). This CDR3 spans 15 amino acids. CDR1 is SGHTA and CDR2 is FQGNSA in the germline V gene. V lost 1 base and J 1 base, leaving 8 bases between the germline ends. The CDR3 protein is CASSLGGASYNEQFF. In DNA, the CDR3 is TGTGCCAGCAGCTTAGGGGGGGCTTCCTACAATGAGCAGTTCTTC.

CDR3 nucleotides: TGCGCCAGCAGCCAAGGGCAGTTAAGTTCACCCCTCCACTTT. It specifies CASSQGQLSSPLHF. The chain couples TRBV4-3 to TRBJ1-6; D is unresolved. The CDR3 consists of 14 residues. CDR1 and CDR2 from the germline V gene are LGHNA and YSLEER. Trimming cost V 1 base and J 9 bases, with 10 bases left between them.

As DNA, the CDR3 is TGCAGCGTCCTAGCGGGGGGGCTTATCAGGGAGCTGTTTTTT. This codes for CSVLAGGLIRELFF. This rearrangement joins TRBV29-1 to TRBJ2-2, with 12 bases matching TRBD2. The CDR3 sequence is 14 residues long. V shed 6 bases and J 9 bases; nucleotides not matched to a gene: 8. Germline V gene lookup returns CDR1 SQVTM and CDR2 ANQGSEA.

J is TRBJ1-4 and V is TRBV23-1; perhaps TRBD1 as D (5 bases). TRBV23-1 is reported as an ORF; its role is uncertain. The CDR3 is made up of 18 amino acids. Trimming pared 4 bases from V and 1 base from J, leaving 19 bases between. This CDR3 is CASSRLAPGGVTNEKLFF. The CDR3 bases are TGCGCCAGCAGTCGGTTAGCGCCCGGGGGGGTAACTAATGAAAAACTGTTTTTT.

The V call is TRBV6-5, the J call TRBJ1-6, with TRBD1 as a possible D gene (5 bases). Germline CDR1 reads MNHEY; CDR2 reads SVGAGI. The CDR3 consists of 16 residues. V shed 0 bases and J shed 7 bases, with 13 bases lying between them. CDR3 sequence: CASSYSRGGWNSPLHF. Written as DNA, the CDR3 is TGTGCCAGCAGTTACTCCCGGGGGGGGTGGAATTCACCCCTCCACTTT.

The V gene is TRBV6-2 or TRBV6-3, the J gene TRBJ1-2; 7 bases align to TRBD1. This CDR3 spans 14 amino acids. Germline-derived CDR1 and CDR2 are MNHEY and SVGEGT. Losses at the gene ends were 6 bases for V and 8 bases for J; bases not matched to a gene: 12. The CDR3 spells CASSPGQDPWGYTF. In DNA form, the CDR3 reads TGTGCCAGCAGCCCCGGACAGGACCCCTGGGGCTACACCTTC.

The rearrangement links TRBV4-3 to TRBJ2-7, with TRBD2 matching 10 bases. CDR1 LGHNA and CDR2 YSLEER come from the germline V gene. CDR3 length: 16 residues. J gave up 0 bases and V 5 bases, and 7 bases lay outside the gene matches. CDR3 residues: CASSSYLAGASYEQYF. The CDR3 DNA is TGCGCCAGCAGCTCCTACCTAGCGGGGGCCTCCTACGAGCAGTACTTC.

The rearrangement links TRBV18 to TRBJ2-7; no firm D call. The CDR3 is made up of 15 amino acids. V was cut by 3 bases and J by 0 bases, with 12 bases left in between. Germline CDR1 and CDR2: KGHSH and LQKENI. CDR3 residues: CASSPGLPRSYEQYF. The CDR3 nucleotides are TGTGCCAGCTCACCCGGGCTACCTCGCTCCTACGAGCAGTACTTC.

The chain is built from TRBV7-2 and TRBJ1-1; D remains unclear. Germline V gives CDR1 SGHTA, CDR2 FQGNSA. The CDR3 loop spans 13 amino acids. Trimming removed 2 bases at V and 1 base at J, with 5 bases between. CDR3 sequence: CASSLFQNTEAFF. For the CDR3, the DNA is TGTGCCAGCAGCTTATTTCAGAACACTGAAGCTTTCTTT. Combining the CDR3 with reference TRBV7-2 and TRBJ1-1 gives the whole variable domain GAGVSQSPSNKVTEKGKDVELRCDPISGHTALYWYRQSLGQGLEFLIYFQGNSAPDKSGLPSDRFSAERTGGSVSTLTIQRTQQEDSAVYLCASSLFQNTEAFFGQGTRLTVV.

The J gene is TRBJ1-6, the V gene TRBV18; D uncertain. V was pared by 3 bases and J by 8 bases, with 17 bases between. The CDR3 runs 16 residues. CDR1 and CDR2 (germline): KGHSH, LQKENI. CDR3 sequence (DNA): TGTGCCAGCTCACCGTTTTCGGGTGGGCCTGATTCACCCCTCCACTTT. Its translation is CASSPFSGGPDSPLHF.

Note on this clone: Other DNA sequences in this sample translate to the same CDR3. V is TRBV6-2 or TRBV6-3 and J is TRBJ2-5; D is ambiguous. Germline values: CDR1 MNHEY, CDR2 SVGEGT. CDR3 length: 11 residues. V lost 2 bases to trimming and J lost 4 bases, with 2 bases between them. The chain's CDR3 is CASSYGETQYF. CDR3 bases: TGTGCCAGCAGTTACGGAGAGACCCAGTACTTC.

The J gene is TRBJ2-3, the V gene TRBV5-1; D unresolved. The ends were cut back, 4 bases at V and 2 bases at J, with 11 bases in the middle. Per germline, CDR1 SGHRS and CDR2 YFSETQ. This CDR3 comprises 14 residues. In DNA, the CDR3 is TGCGCCAGCAGCCCGGGCCGTTACACAGATACGCAGTATTTT. It is translated as CASSPGRYTDTQYF.

The chain employs TRBV5-6 and TRBJ1-2, with D perhaps TRBD1 (5 bases). CDR1 and CDR2 from the germline V gene are SGHDT and YYEEEE. The CDR3 runs to 15 residues. Trimming stripped 4 bases from V and 0 bases from J, with 13 bases between. In DNA form, the CDR3 reads TGTGCCAGCAGCCCCGACAGAAAAGCTAACTATGGCTACACCTTC. Its translation: CASSPDRKANYGYTF.